This TCR beta chain originates from a study of identical twins listed by TCRdb under 2016. A note on the overall study: To test whether fetal clonotypes persist, the study used deep sequencing on TCR alpha and beta repertoires from monozygotic twins, unrelated adults of various ages, and cord blood. To rule out contamination, replicate twin experiments were performed at different times with different library preparation protocols. Study-wide findings and limitations: Compared with coincidental sharing between unrelated individuals, out-of-frame TCR alpha sequences shared between twins had an excess of sequences with low generation probability. Abundant cord blood beta clonotypes had fewer insertions, young adult naive repertoires showed a similar but weaker trend, and memory repertoires showed no such trend. Out-of-frame TCR alpha sharing in monozygotic twins was systematically underestimated by recombination models, whereas sharing between unrelated individuals was in agreement with the recombination models. Because the same donors could not be followed over many years, the conclusions depended on cross-sectional statistical analysis. In beta out-of-frame sequences, excess twin sharing was weaker, because having fewer shared sequences lowered the signal-to-noise ratio. Zero-insertion analyses could be partly confounded by invariant T cells such as MAIT and iNKT, though diverse VJ usage argued against such confounding for most clonotypes.

Notes on this clonotype: The antigen it recognizes is unknown. Per-base qualities were not stored, and no clone one base away is much larger.

CDR3 length: 17 amino acids, cysteine to phenylalanine. Here the CDR3 DNA is all that survives: 51 bases in frame from base 1. The trim is 0 bases for V and 1 base for J, with a gap of 15 bases between the germline ends. The germline V gene (reference sequence) yields LGHDT for CDR1 and YNNKEL for CDR2. The library was built by means of 5' RACE. Reads for this sample came from an Illumina HiSeq 2000. Template switching introduced a universal primer binding site; the final cDNA contained a unique molecular identifier, enabling accurate counting of TCR cDNA molecules. Specific primers in the conserved constant-segment region were used to synthesize first-strand cDNA for the TCR alpha and beta chains. To control for contamination, each cDNA library was double barcoded with a SMART-Mk sample barcode plus Illumina barcodes. TruSeq adapter sequences along with Illumina sample barcodes were introduced in two successive PCR steps. TCR alpha and beta cDNA libraries were sequenced on the Illumina HiSeq platform with custom primers. Per the original workflow: MiGEC was used to process raw reads and extract unique molecular identifiers, and MiXCR was used to find CDR3 positions. For each individual, recombination models were inferred using an EM algorithm with the repgenHMM and IGoR tools. Shared clonotype analysis was performed with the tcR package in R, normalizing sharing by the product of cloneset sizes. Out-of-frame nonproductive sequences were analyzed to study raw recombination free of thymic and clonal selection effects. TCRdb ran its own pipeline on the public reads, namely fastp trimming at Q25 and MiXCR clone calling, and kept in-frame beta chains. Rows are unified per CDR3 protein, each entry keeping the most common DNA and genes. The V and J calls shown here were made by TCRdb, not taken from the authors' results. Within this sample are about 790,000 distinct CDR3 sequences, with 15% to 20% of them counted one time only. The biggest ten clones account for 10% to 15% of the sample.

Every donor in the study was a healthy Caucasian. The twin cohort consisted of three pairs of female monozygotic twins, all aged roughly 18 to 29 years. Peripheral blood mononuclear cells were the source from which RNA for the TCR libraries was isolated. This same sample was also taken into another study, of T cells expressing NK-cell markers. From that second study: Three sorted T-cell subsets (CD3+CD56+NKG2C+, CD3+CD56+NKG2C- and CD3+CD56-NKG2C+) from several donors had their TCR beta-chain repertoires profiled. Among the eight sequenced donors, only one was HCMV-seronegative, while the other seven were HCMV-seropositive. To restrict sorting to alphabetaTCR-expressing T cells, an anti-gammadeltaTCR antibody was added in several experiments. In several donors, the dominant CD3+CD56+NKG2C+ clonotypes were found to rank among the top 10 CD8+ clonotypes and to make up 1.0-7.0% of CD8+ T cells. Those dominant clonotypes were again the most abundant among CD3+CD56-NKG2C+ cells in a few donors, at about 28.3-60.1%. It remained unclear whether the expanded NKG2C-expressing T cell clones were specific for HCMV antigens. All eight donors whose samples were sequenced were randomly selected healthy volunteers, three of them men and five women. To determine HCMV serostatus, a commercial ELISA kit was used to detect HCMV-specific IgG in serum. For roughly 6 donors, bulk peripheral blood T-cell repertoires were additionally sequenced from unsorted PBMC. MIGEC handled demultiplexing of the reads and grouping by UMI, while MiTCR was used to assemble and quantify clonotypes. Only TCR cDNA sequences supported by at least two reads were kept to exclude erroneous sequences. Downstream repertoire analysis used the tcR package, and clonotypes were matched across fractions by CDR3 nucleotide sequence plus V segment. VDJmatch was used to annotate antigen specificity against VDJdb, with one amino acid substitution in CDR3 permitted.

The sequenced material came from PBMCs. The chain joins TRBV3-1 to TRBJ1-2; TRBD1 could be the D gene, as 6 bases match. The source of this sequence is a woman younger than 30 in good health. The bases are TGTGCCAGCAGCCAAGAGGGGCGACAGGTTCATAACTATGGCTACACCTTC. Its amino acids are CASSQEGRQVHNYGYTF.